This entry lists 22 T cell receptor beta chains sequenced from one sample in a study of vaccination and CD4 T cells after COVID-19. The antigens these receptors bind are not known. Treatment of the sample: roughly ten-day PBMC culture with coronavirus spike peptide pools or control peptides (ViraFEST assay). Oncomine TCR Beta short-read sequencing was applied to DNA from cultured CD4+ T cells. TCRdb reanalysed the PCR reads using MiXCR and keeps one entry per CDR3 protein. The repertoire has about 10,000 distinct CDR3 sequences, roughly 27% of them found once; the top ten carry about 15%. Sequences were derived from CD4+ T cells from blood, cultured in vitro, sampled after SARS-CoV-2 vaccination. Every receptor here comes from a human donor who had recovered from COVID-19.

J is TRBJ1-5 and V is TRBV28; D call uncertain. This CDR3 is built from 17 residues. Germline loops: CDR1 MDHEN, CDR2 SYDVKM. Trimming left V 7 bases short and J 2 bases short, with 21 bases between. CDR3 loop: CASTLDRWGSGNQPQHF. In nucleotides, the CDR3 is TGTGCCAGCACCCTGGACCGGTGGGGATCGGGCAATCAGCCCCAGCATTTT.

This clonotype was seen more than once but under ten times. This rearrangement joins TRBV2 to TRBJ1-1; D uncertain. Trimming stripped 2 bases from V and 11 bases from J, with 9 bases between. CDR1 is SNHLY, CDR2 FYNNEI, per germline. The length of the CDR3 is 11 residues. CDR3 nucleotides: TGTGCCAGCAGTGAATCTGGAAGTGCTTTCTTT. It encodes CASSESGSAFF.

In DNA form, the CDR3 reads TGTGCCAGCAGCTTAGGTGGGGCACTAGCGGGGGTAGATAGTGAGCAGTTCTTC. It codes for CASSLGGALAGVDSEQFF. This rearrangement joins TRBV11-3 to TRBJ2-1, with 11 nucleotides matching TRBD2. The CDR3 length is 18 residues. V lost 1 base to trimming and J lost 9 bases; unmatched junction nucleotides: 14. CDR1 is SGHNT, CDR2 YENEEA, per germline.

This chain uses TRBV20-1 with TRBJ2-7, with TRBD2 identical over 8 bases. This CDR3 is 13 amino acids long. J gave up 4 bases and V 3 bases, and 5 bases lay outside the gene matches. Germline CDR1 DFQATT, CDR2 SNEGSKA (reference sequence). The CDR3: CSASGRALYEQYF. The DNA of the CDR3 is TGCAGTGCTAGCGGGAGGGCCTTGTACGAGCAGTACTTC.

In regard to this clonotype: Being one base from a much bigger clone, this may be a read error. The CDR3 loop is CVSSLRWDGGKRDGYTF. In DNA, the CDR3 is TGTGTCAGCAGTTTAAGGTGGGACGGGGGAAAAAGGGATGGCTACACCTTC. The V and J genes are TRBV27 and TRBJ1-2; maybe TRBD1 (5 bases). CDR1 is MNHEY, CDR2 SMNVEV, per germline (reference sequence). The CDR3 covers 17 residues.

The J gene is TRBJ2-2, the V gene TRBV5-3; 10 positions agree with TRBD2. TRBV5-3 is flagged as an ORF with uncertain function. The CDR3 spans 18 residues. V lost 1 base, J lost 0 bases, and 6 bases stayed unmatched. The CDR3 loop reads CARSLFLAGEANTGELFF. CDR3 DNA: TGTGCCAGAAGCTTGTTCCTAGCGGGAGAAGCGAACACCGGGGAGCTGTTTTTT.

This clonotype counts as medium-sized (0.01 to 0.1%). The gene calls are TRBV7-6 and TRBJ2-1, with TRBD2 identical over 9 bases. The CDR3 is 14 amino acids. CDR1 and CDR2 from the germline V gene are SGHVS and FNYEAQ. V shed 1 base, J shed 13 bases, and the junction held 8 bases outside the gene matches. The chain's CDR3 is CASSLGLAGYIQFF. DNA of the CDR3: TGTGCCAGCAGCTTAGGTCTAGCGGGGTATATTCAGTTCTTC.

The chain joins TRBV7-2 to TRBJ1-2, with 9 bases lining up with TRBD1. The CDR3 spans 16 residues. Looked up from germline, CDR1 is SGHTA and CDR2 is FQGNSA. J lost 7 bases, V lost 5 bases, and 14 bases had no gene match. The CDR3 coding sequence is TGTGCCAGCAGCGTAAGGCCGGGACAGGGAGTGAGTGGCTACACCTTC. Its translation: CASSVRPGQGVSGYTF.

V gene TRBV30 combines with J gene TRBJ1-2; no clear D gene. Germline-derived CDR1 and CDR2 are GTSNPN and SVGIG (reference sequence). The CDR3 has 12 residues. Between the trimmed V and J ends, which lost 1 base and 3 bases, there was a span of 6 bases. Here the CDR3 reads CAWSEAYYGYTF. In DNA, the CDR3 is TGTGCCTGGAGTGAAGCTTACTATGGCTACACCTTC.

This chain uses TRBV20-1 with TRBJ2-3, with D uncertain. The CDR3 runs to 14 residues. Trimming left V 6 bases short and J 1 base short, with 14 bases between. CDR1 and CDR2 (germline): DFQATT, SNEGSKA (reference sequence). CDR3 residues: CSASRPYGTDTQYF. CDR3 bases: TGCAGTGCCAGTCGTCCCTATGGCACAGATACGCAGTATTTT.

This chain uses TRBV12-3 or TRBV12-4 with TRBJ1-1; tentative D call: TRBD1 (5 bases). The V end lost 3 bases, the J end lost 0 bases, and 14 bases lay between the germline ends. There are 16 residues in the CDR3. This chain's CDR3 is CASSFRGGSLNTEAFF. The CDR3 nucleotides are TGTGCCAGCAGTTTCCGGGGGGGGTCCCTGAACACTGAAGCTTTCTTT.

The chain uses TRBV18 and TRBJ1-1; no definite D call. CDR1 and CDR2 (germline): KGHSH, LQKENI. This CDR3 region has 11 residues. The V end lost 1 base, the J end lost 7 bases, and 4 bases lay between the germline ends. CDR3 sequence reads: CASSPRHEAFF. The CDR3 region has the DNA TGTGCCAGCTCACCACGGCATGAAGCTTTCTTT.

This rearrangement joins TRBV28 to TRBJ1-5, with D tentatively TRBD1 (6 bases). The V gene's germline CDR1 is MDHEN and CDR2 SYDVKM. V was pared by 2 bases and J by 6 bases, with 11 bases between. The CDR3 loop spans 14 amino acids. CDR3 sequence (DNA): TGTGCCAGCAGTTTACAGGGGTACAGTCAGCCCCAGCATTTT. Protein: CASSLQGYSQPQHF. Full variable domain (missing parts from reference TRBV28 and TRBJ1-5): DVKVTQSSRYLVKRTGEKVFLECVQDMDHENMFWYRQDPGLGLRLIYFSYDVKMKEKGDIPEGYSVSREKKERFSLILESASTNQTSMYLCASSLQGYSQPQHFGDGTRLSIL.

The rearrangement links TRBV6-2 or TRBV6-3 to TRBJ2-5, with 12 nucleotides matching TRBD2. Germline trimming cut 7 bases from V and 5 bases from J; bases unmatched to any gene: 8. Per the germline V gene, CDR1 is MNHEY and CDR2 is SVGEGT. The CDR3 covers 15 residues. The CDR3, as DNA: TGTGCCAGCACGACTAGCGGGAGTATGTGGGAGACCCAGTACTTC. Translating it yields CASTTSGSMWETQYF.

A word on this clonotype: One junction end does not reproduce the germline sequence, and a read error may be involved. The rearrangement joins TRBV6-5 to TRBJ1-3; no firm D call. The germline V gene encodes CDR1 MNHEY and CDR2 SVGAGI. CDR3 size: 14 residues. CDR3 sequence reads: CASSYGGSRNAIYF. In DNA, the CDR3 is TGTGCCAGCAGTTATGGAGGTAGCCGAAACGCCATATATTTT.

The chain employs TRBV6-2 or TRBV6-3 and TRBJ1-2; tentative D call: TRBD1 (6 bases). The CDR3 consists of 18 residues. Trimming removed 3 bases from V and 6 bases from J, with 26 bases in between. CDR1 is MNHEY, CDR2 SVGEGT, per germline. In nucleotides, the CDR3 is TGTGCCAGCAGTTATCTTTTCATACGTGGGGACACAACGGATGGCTACACCTTC. Residues: CASSYLFIRGDTTDGYTF.

This sequence joins TRBV2 and TRBJ2-1, with 7 positions matching TRBD2. With 7 bases clipped from V and 0 bases from J, the junction kept 15 bases outside the gene matches. This CDR3 is built from 18 residues. In germline, CDR1 is SNHLY, CDR2 FYNNEI. CDR3 sequence: CASTDIPLSGYSYNEQFF. For the CDR3, the DNA is TGTGCCAGCACCGATATCCCTCTTAGCGGGTACTCCTACAATGAGCAGTTCTTC.

The chain has TRBV28 and TRBJ1-2; D is perhaps TRBD1 (6 bases). This CDR3 spans 14 amino acids. With 3 bases removed from V and 0 bases from J, the gap between germline ends came to 8 bases. Germline V lookup: CDR1 MDHEN, CDR2 SYDVKM. CDR3 loop: CASSLWDTNYGYTF. In DNA, the CDR3 is TGTGCCAGCAGTTTGTGGGACACTAACTATGGCTACACCTTC.

The chain has TRBV7-6 and TRBJ2-7; TRBD2 is a possible D gene (7 bases). CDR3 length equals 14 residues. The V end was cut by 1 base, the J end by 6 bases, with 13 bases between. Germline lookup yields CDR1 SGHVS and CDR2 FNYEAQ. This CDR3 reads CASSLEGGTTEQYF. CDR3 in DNA: TGTGCCAGCAGCTTAGAGGGAGGGACAACCGAGCAGTACTTC.

The CDR3 sequence: CASSYWGAGNTIYF. The CDR3 DNA reads TGTGCCAGCAGTTACTGGGGGGCAGGAAACACCATATATTTT. The chain is built from TRBV6-5 and TRBJ1-3, with D tentatively TRBD1 (6 bases). CDR3 length: 14 amino acids. The germline V and J ends were trimmed by 1 base and 4 bases, with 8 bases remaining between them. Germline V CDR1 and CDR2: MNHEY, SVGAGI.

This sequence joins TRBV7-9 and TRBJ2-3, with D uncertain. The germline gives CDR1 SEHNR, CDR2 FQNEAQ (reference sequence). Between the trimmed V and J ends, which lost 2 bases and 4 bases, there was a span of 4 bases. The CDR3 covers 12 residues. CDR3: CASSLYADTQYF. DNA for the CDR3: TGTGCCAGCAGCTTATACGCAGATACGCAGTATTTT. Variable domain in full (rest from reference TRBV7-9 and TRBJ2-3): DTGVSQNPRHKITKRGQNVTFRCDPISEHNRLYWYRQTLGQGPEFLTYFQNEAQLEKSRLLSDRFSAERPKGSFSTLEIQRTEQGDSAMYLCASSLYADTQYFGPGTRLTVL.

This clonotype was picked up a small number of times. The chain has TRBV5-1 and TRBJ2-5; TRBD2 aligns across 12 bases. The CDR3 sequence is 15 residues long. Germline assignment: CDR1 SGHRS and CDR2 YFSETQ. V shed 4 bases, J shed 2 bases, and the junction held 3 bases outside the gene matches. CDR3 nucleotides: TGCGCCAGCAGCACTGGGACTAGCGGGCAAGAGACCCAGTACTTC. Amino acids: CASSTGTSGQETQYF.